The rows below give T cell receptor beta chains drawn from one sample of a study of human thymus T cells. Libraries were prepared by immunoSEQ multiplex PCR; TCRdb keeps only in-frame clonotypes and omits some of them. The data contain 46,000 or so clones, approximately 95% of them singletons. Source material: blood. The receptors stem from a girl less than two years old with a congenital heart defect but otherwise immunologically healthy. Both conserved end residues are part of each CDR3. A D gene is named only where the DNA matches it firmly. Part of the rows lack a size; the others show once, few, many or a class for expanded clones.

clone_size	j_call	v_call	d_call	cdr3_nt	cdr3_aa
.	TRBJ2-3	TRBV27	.	TGTGCCAGCAGTTTATCGGGCGGGACTAGCACAGATACGCAGTATTTT	CASSLSGGTSTDTQYF
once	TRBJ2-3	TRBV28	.	TGTGCCAGCAGTTTATGGGCTAGCACAGATACGCAGTATTTT	CASSLWASTDTQYF
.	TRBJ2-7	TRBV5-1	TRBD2	TGCGCCAGCAGCGTGGGGGGGTACGAGCAGTACTTC	CASSVGGYEQYF
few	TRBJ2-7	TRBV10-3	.	TGTGCCATCAGTGAGGGCAGGGATGGTGATTTGCAGTACTTC	CAISEGRDGDLQYF
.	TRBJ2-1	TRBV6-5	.	TGTGCCAGCAGGCCTCACTTGGGCAATGAGCAGTTCTTC	CASRPHLGNEQFF
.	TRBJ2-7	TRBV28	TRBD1	TGTGCCACCAATGACGACAGGGGAAGCTACGAGCAGTACTTC	CATNDDRGSYEQYF
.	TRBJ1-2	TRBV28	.	TGTGCCAGCAGTTTACTCCGAGGCCGTAACTATGGCTACACCTTC	CASSLLRGRNYGYTF
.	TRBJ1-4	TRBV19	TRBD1	TGTGCCAGTAGTAACAGGGGAACTAATGAAAAACTGTTTTTT	CASSNRGTNEKLFF
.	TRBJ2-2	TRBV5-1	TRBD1	TGCGCCAGTTCCCAGGGGGCCGGGGAGCTGTTTTTT	CASSQGAGELFF
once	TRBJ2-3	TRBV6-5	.	TGTGCCAGCAGTCGACGTCCCGCAGATACGCAGTATTTT	CASSRRPADTQYF
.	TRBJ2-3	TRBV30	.	TGTGCCTGGAGTGGGGTAGGGGGGACAGATACGCAGTATTTT	CAWSGVGGTDTQYF
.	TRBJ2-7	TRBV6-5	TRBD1	TGTGCCAGCAGGACCGGGACAGGGCCCTACTTC	CASRTGTGPYF
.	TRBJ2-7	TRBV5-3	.	TGTGCCAGAAGCTTGGGGTCCTCCCGGGGCGTGCAGTACTTC	CARSLGSSRGVQYF
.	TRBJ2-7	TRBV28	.	TGTGCCAGCAGTGCGGACAGCTATACGAGGTCCTACGAGCAGTACTTC	CASSADSYTRSYEQYF
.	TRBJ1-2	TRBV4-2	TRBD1	TGTGCCAGCAGCCAGGGGACAGCTAACTATGGCTACACCTTC	CASSQGTANYGYTF
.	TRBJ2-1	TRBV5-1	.	TGCGCCAGCAGCTTGAATTACAATGAGCAGTTCTTC	CASSLNYNEQFF
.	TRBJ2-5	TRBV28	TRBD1	TGTGCCAGCAGTTCTACAGGGGAAGAGACCCAGTACTTC	CASSSTGEETQYF
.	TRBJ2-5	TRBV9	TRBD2	TGTGCCAGCAGTTTTCTAGCGGGAGCGGGGACCCAGTACTTC	CASSFLAGAGTQYF
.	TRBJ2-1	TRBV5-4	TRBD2	TGTGCCAGCAGCTCCGAACTAGCGTTGAGCTCCTACAATGAGCAGTTCTTC	CASSSELALSSYNEQFF
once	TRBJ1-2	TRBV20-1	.	TGCAGTGCTAGTTCAGTCTATGGCTACACCTTC	CSASSVYGYTF
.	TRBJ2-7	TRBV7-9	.	TGTGCCAGCAGCCCCCCAGGCAGGGCCTACGAGCAGTACTTC	CASSPPGRAYEQYF
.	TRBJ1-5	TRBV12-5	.	TGTGCTAGTGGTTTACTTACAGGGAACCAGCCCCAGCATTTT	CASGLLTGNQPQHF
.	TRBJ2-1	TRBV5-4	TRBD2	TGTGCCAGCAGCTTGGTGTGGGGTAGCGGGAGATACAATGAGCAGTTCTTC	CASSLVWGSGRYNEQFF
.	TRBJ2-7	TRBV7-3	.	TGTGCCAGCAGCTCCCAGCCGGGGGAGGACTACGAGCAGTACTTC	CASSSQPGEDYEQYF
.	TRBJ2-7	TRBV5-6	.	TGTGCCAGCAGCTTGGCAGTTGGGGGGGCCGAGCAGTACTTC	CASSLAVGGAEQYF
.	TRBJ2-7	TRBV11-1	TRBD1	TGTGCCAGCAGCATAAGATTCGGACAGGGGGCTGCCTACGAGCAGTACTTC	CASSIRFGQGAAYEQYF
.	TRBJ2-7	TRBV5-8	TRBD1	TGTGCCAGCCCTCAGGACAGGGAGGAAGAGGAGCAGTACTTC	CASPQDREEEEQYF
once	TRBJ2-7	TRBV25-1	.	TGTGCCAGCAGGGACTCCTACGAGCAGTACTTC	CASRDSYEQYF
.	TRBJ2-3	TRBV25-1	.	TGTGCCAGCAGTGGGGGTCGACAGGCCACAGATACGCAGTATTTT	CASSGGRQATDTQYF
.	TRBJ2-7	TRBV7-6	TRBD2	TGTGCCAGCAGCTTTGGGGGCGCGGGAGGGTCCTACGAGCAGTACTTC	CASSFGGAGGSYEQYF
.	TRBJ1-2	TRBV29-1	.	TGCAGCGTGCCGTGGGACTCCCGAGGGGTTAGGGTTAACACCTTC	CSVPWDSRGVRVNTF
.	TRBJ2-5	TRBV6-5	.	TGTGCCAGCAGTTACGGGGCCGGACGCCTCGAGACCCAGTACTTC	CASSYGAGRLETQYF
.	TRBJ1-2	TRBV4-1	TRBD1	TGCGCCAGCAGCCATCCCGGCCGGGACAGCCTGAACTATGGCTACACCTTC	CASSHPGRDSLNYGYTF
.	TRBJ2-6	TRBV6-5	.	TGTGCCAGCAGTTACCCGGGTCCCTCTGGGGCCAACGTCCTGACTTTC	CASSYPGPSGANVLTF
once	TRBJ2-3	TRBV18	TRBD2	TGTGCCAGCTCACTAGGCGGGAGGGGCACAGATACGCAGTATTTT	CASSLGGRGTDTQYF
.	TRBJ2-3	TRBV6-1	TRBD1	TGTGCCAGCAGCCAACTCCCGACAGGGGCGGGTACGCAGTATTTT	CASSQLPTGAGTQYF
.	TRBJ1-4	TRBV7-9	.	TGTGCCAGCAGCGGGAGGACAGTCTTTGCAACTAATGAAAAACTGTTTTTT	CASSGRTVFATNEKLFF
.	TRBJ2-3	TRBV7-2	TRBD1	TGTGCCAGCAGCGGCAGACAGGGGTCCCCTAGCACAGATACGCAGTATTTT	CASSGRQGSPSTDTQYF
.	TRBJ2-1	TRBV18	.	TGTGCCAGCTCCCCAGACAGACCCAACTCCTACAATGAGCAGTTCTTC	CASSPDRPNSYNEQFF
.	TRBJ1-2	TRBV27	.	TGTGCCAGCAGTCCTAGAGGGCCGGGGTATGGCTACACCTTC	CASSPRGPGYGYTF
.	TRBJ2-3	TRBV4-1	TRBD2	TGCGCCAGCAGCCTCCTACCGGGACTAGCGGGAGTGCCGTATGTGGGCCATACGCAGTATTTT	CASSLLPGLAGVPYVGHTQYF
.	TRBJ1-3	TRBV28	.	TGTGCCAGCAGGCTAGCCCCCGGAAACACCATATATTTT	CASRLAPGNTIYF
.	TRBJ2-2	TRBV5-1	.	TGCGCCAGCAGCTCGGAAGGGCCGAACACCGGGGAGCTGTTTTTT	CASSSEGPNTGELFF
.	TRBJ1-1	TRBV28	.	TGTGCCAGCAGTTTGGGACTCAGAGAAGCTTTCTTT	CASSLGLREAFF
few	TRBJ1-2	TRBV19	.	TGTGCCAGTTCTCCCCGGCCAGGGCCGGCTAACTATGGCTACACCTTC	CASSPRPGPANYGYTF
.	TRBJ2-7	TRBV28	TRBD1	TGTGCCAGCAGGTCAGGGGGAAATATCTACGAGCAGTACTTC	CASRSGGNIYEQYF
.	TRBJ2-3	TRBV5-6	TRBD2	TGTGCCAGCAGCCAGCGGGACACAGATACGCAGTATTTT	CASSQRDTDTQYF
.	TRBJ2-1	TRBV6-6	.	TGTGCCAGCAGTCCCGGACACCTTTATTCCTACAATGAGCAGTTCTTC	CASSPGHLYSYNEQFF
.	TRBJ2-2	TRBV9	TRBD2	TGTGCCAGCAGCCCCAGTGGGGGCGGGGGGCAGAGGGAGCTGTTTTTT	CASSPSGGGGQRELFF
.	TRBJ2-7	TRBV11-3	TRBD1	TGTGCCAGCAGCTTAGATGAAAAGGGACAGATTGGATACGAGCAGTACTTC	CASSLDEKGQIGYEQYF
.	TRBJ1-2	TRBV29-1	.	TGCAGCGTTGATCCCGTGACATCCAGCGGCTACACCTTC	CSVDPVTSSGYTF
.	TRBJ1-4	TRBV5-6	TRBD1	TGTGCCAGCAGCTTGTACGGACAGGGGGCCGGTGAAAAACTGTTTTTT	CASSLYGQGAGEKLFF
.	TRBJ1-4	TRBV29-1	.	TGCAGCGTCGAAATGATGGGGAATAATGAAAAACTGTTTTTT	CSVEMMGNNEKLFF
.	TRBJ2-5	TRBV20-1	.	TGCAGTGCTAGGCAAGAGACCCAGTACTTC	CSARQETQYF
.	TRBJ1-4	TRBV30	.	TGTGCCTGGAGTGTAGGGCTTGCTAATGAAAAACTGTTTTTT	CAWSVGLANEKLFF